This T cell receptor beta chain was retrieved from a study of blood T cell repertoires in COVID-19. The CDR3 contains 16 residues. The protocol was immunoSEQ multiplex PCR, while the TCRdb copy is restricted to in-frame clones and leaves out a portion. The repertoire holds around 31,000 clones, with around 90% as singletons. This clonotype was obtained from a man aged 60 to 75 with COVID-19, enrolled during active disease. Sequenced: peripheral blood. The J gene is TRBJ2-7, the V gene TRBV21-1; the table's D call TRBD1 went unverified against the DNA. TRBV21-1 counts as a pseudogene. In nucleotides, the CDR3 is TGTGCCAGCAGCAAAGGGGACAGGGAATCACCCTACGAGCAGTACTTC. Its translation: CASSKGDRESPYEQYF.